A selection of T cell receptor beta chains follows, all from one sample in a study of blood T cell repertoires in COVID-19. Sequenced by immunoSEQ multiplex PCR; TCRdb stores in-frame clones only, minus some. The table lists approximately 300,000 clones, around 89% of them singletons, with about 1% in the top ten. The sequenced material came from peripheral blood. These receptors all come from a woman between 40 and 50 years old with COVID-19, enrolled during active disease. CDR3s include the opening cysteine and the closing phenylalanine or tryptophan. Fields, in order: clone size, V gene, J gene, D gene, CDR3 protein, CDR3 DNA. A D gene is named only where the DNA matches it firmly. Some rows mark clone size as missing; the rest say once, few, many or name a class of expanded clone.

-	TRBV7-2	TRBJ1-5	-	CASSPRDSNQPQHF	TGTGCCAGCAGCCCCAGGGATTCGAATCAGCCCCAGCATTTT
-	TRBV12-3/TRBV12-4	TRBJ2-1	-	CASTRQYNEQFF	TGTGCCAGCACGCGGCAGTACAATGAGCAGTTCTTC
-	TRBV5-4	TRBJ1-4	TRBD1	CASSRGQGGEKLFF	TGTGCCAGCAGCCGAGGACAGGGCGGGGAAAAACTGTTTTTT
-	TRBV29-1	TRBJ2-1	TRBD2	CSVEGTTGGQFF	TGCAGCGTTGAAGGGACGACGGGAGGGCAGTTCTTC
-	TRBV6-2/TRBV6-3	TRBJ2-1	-	CASSYPYSESSYNEQFF	TGTGCCAGCAGTTACCCTTATAGCGAGAGCTCCTACAATGAGCAGTTCTTC
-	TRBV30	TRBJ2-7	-	CAWTGESPYEQYF	TGTGCCTGGACGGGAGAATCCCCCTACGAGCAGTACTTC
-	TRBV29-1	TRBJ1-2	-	CSVFLGNYGYTF	TGCAGCGTTTTCCTGGGCAACTATGGCTACACCTTC
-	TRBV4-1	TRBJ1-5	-	CASSQLQNSNQPQHF	TGCGCCAGCAGCCAACTCCAGAATAGCAATCAGCCCCAGCATTTT
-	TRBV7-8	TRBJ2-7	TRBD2	CASSRGTSGWDEQYF	TGTGCCAGCAGCCGGGGGACTAGCGGGTGGGACGAGCAGTACTTC
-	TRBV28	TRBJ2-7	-	CASSFRRGLYEQYF	TGTGCCAGCAGTTTTAGGCGGGGCCTCTACGAGCAGTACTTC
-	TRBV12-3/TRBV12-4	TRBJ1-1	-	CASRRSHTEAFF	TGTGCCAGCAGGCGATCACACACTGAAGCTTTCTTT
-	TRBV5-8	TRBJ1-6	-	CASSQTTDYNSPLHF	TGTGCCAGCAGCCAGACAACAGATTATAATTCACCCCTCCACTTT
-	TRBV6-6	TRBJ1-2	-	CASSLRGEHGYTF	TGTGCCAGCAGTCTCCGCGGGGAGCATGGCTACACCTTC
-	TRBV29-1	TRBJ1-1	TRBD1	CSVEETGGETFF	TGCAGCGTTGAAGAGACAGGGGGCGAGACTTTCTTT
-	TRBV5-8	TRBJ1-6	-	CASSGGRYNSPLHF	TGTGCCAGCAGCGGCGGTCGGTATAATTCACCCCTCCACTTT
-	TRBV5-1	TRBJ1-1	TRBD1	CASRKGGDRVLAEAFF	TGCGCCAGCAGGAAGGGTGGGGACAGGGTCTTGGCTGAAGCTTTCTTT
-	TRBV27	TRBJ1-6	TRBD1	CASSLNRGNSPLHF	TGTGCCAGCAGTTTAAACAGGGGTAATTCACCCCTCCACTTT
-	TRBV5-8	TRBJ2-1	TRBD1	CASSSGQWRNEQFF	TGTGCCAGCAGCTCGGGACAGTGGCGGAATGAGCAGTTCTTC
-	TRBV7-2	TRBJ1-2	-	CASSPGQPPYGYTF	TGTGCCAGCAGCCCAGGACAGCCGCCCTATGGCTACACCTTC
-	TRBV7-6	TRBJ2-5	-	CASSLATGHLKETQYF	TGTGCCAGCAGCTTAGCGACGGGACACCTAAAAGAGACCCAGTACTTC
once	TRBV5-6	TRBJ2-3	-	CASSSFSTDTQYF	TGTGCCAGCAGCTCGTTTAGCACAGATACGCAGTATTTT
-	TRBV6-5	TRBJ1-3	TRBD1	CASSYLTGLGNTIYF	TGTGCCAGCAGTTACTTGACAGGGTTAGGAAACACCATATATTTT
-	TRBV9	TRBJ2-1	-	CASSGQLASPLNEQFF	TGTGCCAGCAGCGGCCAACTAGCATCCCCTCTCAATGAGCAGTTCTTC
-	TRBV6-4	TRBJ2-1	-	CASSPEELYNEQFF	TGTGCCAGCAGTCCAGAGGAGCTCTACAATGAGCAGTTCTTC
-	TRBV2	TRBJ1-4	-	CASKDIGEKLFF	TGTGCCAGCAAGGACATAGGGGAAAAACTGTTTTTT
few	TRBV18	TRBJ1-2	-	CASSPQGFNGYTF	TGTGCCAGCTCACCCCAGGGTTTTAATGGCTACACCTTC
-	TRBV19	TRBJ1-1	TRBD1	CASSITGGYTEAFF	TGTGCCAGTAGTATTACAGGGGGCTACACTGAAGCTTTCTTT
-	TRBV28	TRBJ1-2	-	CASSPAGGHRYGYTF	TGTGCCAGCAGTCCCGCGGGGGGGCACCGCTATGGCTACACCTTC
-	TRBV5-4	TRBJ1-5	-	CASSLGGNSNQPQHF	TGTGCCAGCAGCTTGGGAGGAAATAGCAATCAGCCCCAGCATTTT
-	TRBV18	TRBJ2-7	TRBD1	CASSPVKGQYYEQYF	TGTGCCAGCTCCCCAGTGAAGGGACAGTACTACGAGCAGTACTTC
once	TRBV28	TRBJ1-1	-	CASSFSAEAFF	TGTGCCAGCAGTTTTAGCGCTGAAGCTTTCTTT
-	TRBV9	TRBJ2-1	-	CASSELGDTYNEQFF	TGTGCCAGCAGCGAATTGGGGGACACCTACAATGAGCAGTTCTTC
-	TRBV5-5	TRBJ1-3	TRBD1	CASSLVLVTGSRFSGNTIYF	TGTGCCAGCAGCTTGGTCCTTGTGACAGGGTCCCGTTTCTCTGGAAACACCATATATTTT
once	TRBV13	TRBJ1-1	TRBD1	CASSLAGQGTEAFF	TGTGCCAGCAGCTTAGCGGGACAGGGGACTGAAGCTTTCTTT
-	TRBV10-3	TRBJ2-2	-	CATASQFTGELFF	TGTGCCACCGCCTCGCAGTTCACCGGGGAGCTGTTTTTT
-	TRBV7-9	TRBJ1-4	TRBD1	CASSATGAGEKLFF	TGTGCCAGCAGCGCAACAGGGGCGGGTGAAAAACTGTTTTTT
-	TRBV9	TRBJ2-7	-	CASSPRGGRGPYEQYF	TGTGCCAGCAGCCCCAGAGGGGGGAGGGGCCCCTACGAGCAGTACTTC
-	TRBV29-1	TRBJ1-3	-	CSVERGTGNTIYF	TGCAGCGTTGAAAGGGGTACGGGAAACACCATATATTTT
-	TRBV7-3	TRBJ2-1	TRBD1	CASSPGTGGFDEQFF	TGTGCCAGCAGCCCGGGGACAGGGGGTTTCGATGAGCAGTTCTTC
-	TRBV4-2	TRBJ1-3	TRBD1	CASSQAGGRNTIYF	TGTGCCAGCAGCCAGGCAGGGGGTAGAAACACCATATATTTT
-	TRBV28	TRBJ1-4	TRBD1	CASSLPGQGDEKLFF	TGTGCCAGCAGTTTACCGGGACAGGGCGATGAAAAACTGTTTTTT
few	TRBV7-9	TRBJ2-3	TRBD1	CASRGSRGLGDTQYF	TGTGCCAGCAGGGGGAGCAGGGGGCTGGGAGATACGCAGTATTTT
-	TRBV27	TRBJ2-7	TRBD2	CASSSWHGGGVAGEQYF	TGTGCCAGCAGTTCCTGGCACGGGGGGGGAGTCGCTGGCGAGCAGTACTTC
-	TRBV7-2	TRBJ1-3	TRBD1	CASSISGTGGGNTIYF	TGTGCCAGCAGCATTTCCGGGACAGGGGGTGGAAACACCATATATTTT
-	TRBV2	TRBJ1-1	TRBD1	CASKDRTTNTEAFF	TGTGCCAGCAAGGACAGGACGACGAACACTGAAGCTTTCTTT
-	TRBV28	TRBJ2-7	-	CASLDRLSSYEQYF	TGTGCCAGCCTTGACAGGTTAAGCTCCTACGAGCAGTACTTC
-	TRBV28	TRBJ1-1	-	CASSPLPRMNTEAFF	TGTGCCAGCAGTCCGCTACCCCGCATGAACACTGAAGCTTTCTTT
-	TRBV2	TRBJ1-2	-	CASSALLSGGHGYTF	TGTGCCAGCAGTGCCCTCCTGAGCGGGGGACATGGCTACACCTTC
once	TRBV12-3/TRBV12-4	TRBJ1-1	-	CASSLWANTEAFF	TGTGCCAGCAGTTTATGGGCGAACACTGAAGCTTTCTTT
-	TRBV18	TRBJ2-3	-	CASSPRAGEDTQYF	TGTGCCAGCTCACCACGGGCAGGGGAAGATACGCAGTATTTT
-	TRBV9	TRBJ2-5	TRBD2	CASSVTSGGLQETQYF	TGTGCCAGCAGCGTAACCAGCGGGGGACTCCAAGAGACCCAGTACTTC
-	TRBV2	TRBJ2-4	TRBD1	CASSEATGGAQNIQYF	TGTGCCAGCAGTGAAGCGACAGGGGGCGCACAAAACATTCAGTACTTC
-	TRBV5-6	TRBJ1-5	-	CASSLGGGSQPQHF	TGTGCCAGCAGCTTGGGAGGGGGAAGTCAGCCCCAGCATTTT
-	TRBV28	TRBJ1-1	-	CASRQLGFTEAFF	TGTGCCAGCAGGCAACTAGGGTTCACTGAAGCTTTCTTT
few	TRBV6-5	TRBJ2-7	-	CASSYSQDNSYEQYF	TGTGCCAGCAGTTACAGCCAGGATAACTCCTACGAGCAGTACTTC
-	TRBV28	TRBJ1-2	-	CASREAGPHLEDTF	TGTGCCAGCAGAGAAGCGGGACCCCACTTAGAAGACACCTTC
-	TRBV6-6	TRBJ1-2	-	CASDSRGSSGYTF	TGTGCCAGCGACTCAAGGGGGAGTTCTGGCTACACCTTC
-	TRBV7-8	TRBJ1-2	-	CASSLETRAHYGYTF	TGTGCCAGCAGCTTAGAGACCAGGGCCCACTATGGCTACACCTTC
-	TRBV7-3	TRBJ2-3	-	CASSSRQGTDTQYF	TGTGCCAGCAGCTCCCGACAGGGCACAGATACGCAGTATTTT
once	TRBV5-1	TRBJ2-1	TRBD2	CASKSGGDSYNEQFF	TGCGCCAGCAAATCCGGGGGGGACTCCTACAATGAGCAGTTCTTC